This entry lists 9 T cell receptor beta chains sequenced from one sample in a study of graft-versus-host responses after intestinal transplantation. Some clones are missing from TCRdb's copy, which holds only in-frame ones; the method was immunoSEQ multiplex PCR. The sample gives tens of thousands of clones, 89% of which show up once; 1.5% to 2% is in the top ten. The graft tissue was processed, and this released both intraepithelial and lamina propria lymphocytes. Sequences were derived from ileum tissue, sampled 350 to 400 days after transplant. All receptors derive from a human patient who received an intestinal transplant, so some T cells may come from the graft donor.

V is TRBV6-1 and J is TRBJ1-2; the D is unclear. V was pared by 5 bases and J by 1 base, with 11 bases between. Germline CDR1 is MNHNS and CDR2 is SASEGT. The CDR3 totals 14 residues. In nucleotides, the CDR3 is TGTGCCAGCAGTCCTGAGGTATTTAACTATGGCTACACCTTC. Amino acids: CASSPEVFNYGYTF.

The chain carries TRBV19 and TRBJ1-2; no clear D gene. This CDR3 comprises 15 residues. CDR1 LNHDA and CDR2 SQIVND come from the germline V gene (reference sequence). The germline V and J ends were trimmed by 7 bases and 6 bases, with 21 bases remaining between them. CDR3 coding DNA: TGTGCCAGTACCCCCAAGGGCAGAACTTGGGATGGCTACACCTTC. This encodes CASTPKGRTWDGYTF. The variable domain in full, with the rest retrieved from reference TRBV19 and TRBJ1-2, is DGGITQSPKYLFRKEGQNVTLSCEQNLNHDAMYWYRQDPGQGLRLIYYSQIVNDFQKGDIAEGYSVSREKKESFPLTVTSAQKNPTAFYLCASTPKGRTWDGYTFGSGTRLTVV.

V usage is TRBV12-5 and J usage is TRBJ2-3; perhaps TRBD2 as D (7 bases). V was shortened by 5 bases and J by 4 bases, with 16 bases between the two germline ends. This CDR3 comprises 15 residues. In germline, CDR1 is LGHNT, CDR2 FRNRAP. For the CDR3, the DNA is TGTGCTAGTGGTCCGGGGGGCGGGACCGCAGATACGCAGTATTTT. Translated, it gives CASGPGGGTADTQYF.

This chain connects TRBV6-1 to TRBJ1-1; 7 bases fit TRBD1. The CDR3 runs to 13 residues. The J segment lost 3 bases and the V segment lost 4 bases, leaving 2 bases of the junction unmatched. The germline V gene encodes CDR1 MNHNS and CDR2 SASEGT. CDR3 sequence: CASSGTGYTEAFF. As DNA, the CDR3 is TGTGCCAGCAGTGGGACAGGCTACACTGAAGCTTTCTTT.

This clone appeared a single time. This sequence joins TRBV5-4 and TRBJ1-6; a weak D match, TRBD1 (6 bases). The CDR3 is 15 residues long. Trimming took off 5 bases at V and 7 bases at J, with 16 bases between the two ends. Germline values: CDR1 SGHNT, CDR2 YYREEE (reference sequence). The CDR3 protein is CASRYKDSSNSPLHF. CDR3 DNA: TGTGCCAGCAGGTATAAGGACAGTTCAAATTCACCCCTCCACTTT.

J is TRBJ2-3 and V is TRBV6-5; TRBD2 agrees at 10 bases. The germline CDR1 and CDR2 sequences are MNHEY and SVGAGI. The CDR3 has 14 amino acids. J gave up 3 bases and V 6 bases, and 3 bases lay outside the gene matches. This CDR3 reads CASSPTSGTDTQYF. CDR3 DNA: TGTGCCAGCAGCCCGACTAGCGGGACAGATACGCAGTATTTT.

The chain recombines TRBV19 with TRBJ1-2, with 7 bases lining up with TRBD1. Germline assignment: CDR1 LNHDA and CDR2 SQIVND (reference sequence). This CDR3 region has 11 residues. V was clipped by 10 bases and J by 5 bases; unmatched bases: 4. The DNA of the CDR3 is TGTGCCACCTCAGGGGGTTATGGCTACACCTTC. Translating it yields CATSGGYGYTF.

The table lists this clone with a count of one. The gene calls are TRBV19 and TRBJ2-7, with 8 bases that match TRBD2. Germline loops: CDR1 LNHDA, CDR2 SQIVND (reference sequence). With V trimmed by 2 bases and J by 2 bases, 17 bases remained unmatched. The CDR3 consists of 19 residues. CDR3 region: CASSIWRQVAGLAAYEQYF. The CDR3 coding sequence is TGTGCCAGTAGTATATGGAGACAGGTTGCAGGACTAGCAGCCTACGAGCAGTACTTC.

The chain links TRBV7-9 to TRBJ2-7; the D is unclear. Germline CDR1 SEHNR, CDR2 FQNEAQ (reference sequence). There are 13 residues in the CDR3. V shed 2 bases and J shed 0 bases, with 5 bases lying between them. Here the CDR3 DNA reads TGTGCCAGCAGCTTACCGAGCTCCTACGAGCAGTACTTC. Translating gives CASSLPSSYEQYF.